This entry lists 9 T cell receptor beta chains sequenced from one sample in a study of technical replicates of blood from several donors. Method: immunoSEQ multiplex PCR; TCRdb's copy keeps in-frame clones and lacks some. The sample lists about 70,000 clones; approximately 89% were seen once. Material: PBMCs. These receptors all come from a human donor in good health. Some clones in this sample may be carry-over from other donors' samples.

This rearrangement joins TRBV9 to TRBJ2-2; no firm D call. CDR3 length: 16 residues. The germline gives CDR1 SGDLS, CDR2 YYNGEE. V was pared by 1 base and J by 0 bases, with 10 bases between. The CDR3 DNA sequence: TGTGCCAGCAGCGTAAACGGAGCCGCGAACACCGGGGAGCTGTTTTTT. It is translated as CASSVNGAANTGELFF.

The chain is built from TRBV4-1 and TRBJ1-2, with TRBD1 matching 11 bases. There are 16 residues in the CDR3. V lost 3 bases, J lost 4 bases, and 7 bases stayed unmatched. CDR1 is MGHRA, CDR2 YSYEKL, per germline. The CDR3 DNA reads as TGCGCCAGCAGCCAGGGAGGACAGGGGGCAAGCTATGGCTACACCTTC. The encoded protein is CASSQGGQGASYGYTF.

The count of this clone is one. The chain employs TRBV28 and TRBJ2-7; D perhaps matches TRBD2 (6 bases). The ends were cut back, 6 bases at V and 7 bases at J, with 19 bases in the middle. The CDR3 is 14 residues long. From germline, CDR1 is MDHEN and CDR2 SYDVKM. CDR3 bases: TGTGCCAGCAGCGGGGAGGCTCGGGCTCGTGAGCAGTACTTC. It specifies CASSGEARAREQYF.

This clone has a single count. The chain uses TRBV2 and TRBJ2-4; D may be TRBD2 (5 bases). The CDR3 runs 14 residues. The germline V gene has CDR1 SNHLY and CDR2 FYNNEI. V gave up 2 bases and J gave up 3 bases, with 8 bases separating them. The CDR3 sequence: CASSESGGKNIQYF. CDR3 nucleotides: TGTGCCAGCAGTGAAAGCGGCGGCAAAAACATTCAGTACTTC.

The J gene is TRBJ2-7, the V gene TRBV5-6, with TRBD1 matching over 10 bases. Germline-derived CDR1 and CDR2 are SGHDT and YYEEEE. Losses at the gene ends were 1 base for V and 6 bases for J; bases not matched to a gene: 4. The CDR3 loop spans 14 amino acids. DNA for the CDR3: TGTGCCAGCAGCTTGTCGGGACAGGGGATCGAGCAGTACTTC. It translates to CASSLSGQGIEQYF.

The V call is TRBV9, the J call TRBJ2-1; TRBD1 might be the D (5 bases). Germline V gene sequence: CDR1 SGDLS, CDR2 YYNGEE. The CDR3 sequence is 13 residues long. The germline V and J ends were trimmed by 3 bases and 5 bases, with 9 bases remaining between them. The CDR3 spells CASSGRTNNEQFF. CDR3 in DNA: TGTGCCAGCAGCGGACGGACAAACAATGAGCAGTTCTTC.

This chain links TRBV6-5 with TRBJ1-1; TRBD1 might be the D (6 bases). V lost 2 bases, J lost 8 bases, and 12 bases lay in between. This CDR3 is built from 13 residues. CDR1 MNHEY and CDR2 SVGAGI come from the germline V gene. CDR3 residues: CASSYMTGVEAFF. CDR3 DNA sequence: TGTGCCAGCAGTTACATGACAGGAGTCGAAGCTTTCTTT.

V usage is TRBV27 and J usage is TRBJ1-1; TRBD1 is a possible D gene (5 bases). The CDR3 extends over 15 amino acids. Trimming left V 2 bases short and J 3 bases short, with 13 bases between. In germline, CDR1 is MNHEY, CDR2 SMNVEV (reference sequence). Here the CDR3 DNA reads TGTGCCAGCAGTTTAGGTAGGGGAGGGGACACTGAAGCTTTCTTT. Amino acids: CASSLGRGGDTEAFF.

The V call is TRBV9, the J call TRBJ1-5; no clear D gene. The CDR3 consists of 14 residues. Germline-derived CDR1 and CDR2 are SGDLS and YYNGEE. The V and J ends lost 8 bases and 0 bases respectively, with 12 bases between them. The CDR3 protein is CARIYCFSNQPQHF. For the CDR3, the DNA is TGTGCCAGGATTTACTGCTTTAGCAATCAGCCCCAGCATTTT.